This TCR beta chain was documented in a study of spatial heterogeneity in lung cancer. TCRdb independently ran MiXCR on the 5' RACE reads; one entry per CDR3 protein. The sample consists of about 2,800 distinct CDR3 sequences, 8.5% of them appearing once. CDR1 and CDR2 from the germline V gene are GTSNPN and SVGIG (reference sequence). The CDR3 is 13 amino acids. V dropped 0 bases and J dropped 7 bases, with 12 bases sitting between them. Time point meaning: sample taken at primary tumor resection. The donor group consisted of 55 to 85 patients who had untreated, early-stage non-small cell lung cancer. Without sorting, whole RNA was sequenced from tumor, nontumor lung or frozen PBMC.

The V gene is TRBV30, the J gene TRBJ1-1; D is unresolved. Here the sequenced sample was normal lung tissue next to the tumor, taken at surgery. The TCR originated in a female donor with early-stage non-small cell lung cancer. The CDR3 coding sequence is TGTGCCTGGAGTGTACGGGGAGGGAATGAAGCTTTCTTT. This gives the protein CAWSVRGGNEAFF. The whole variable domain, remainder taken from reference TRBV30 and TRBJ1-1, is SQTIHQWPATLVQPVGSPLSLECTVEGTSNPNLYWYRQAAGRGLQLLFYSVGIGQISSEVPQNLSASRPQDRQFILSSKKLLLSDSGFYLCAWSVRGGNEAFFGQGTRLTVV.